A selection of T cell receptor beta chains follows, all from one sample in a study of Graves' ophthalmopathy and Graves' hyperthyroidism. TCRdb re-derived calls from the multiplex PCR reads in MiXCR, one entry per CDR3 protein. The sample has about 740,000 distinct CDR3 sequences; roughly two fifths are singletons. Sample: peripheral blood. The receptor source for this set is an adult man with Graves' ophthalmopathy. Both conserved end residues are part of each CDR3. The D gene is left open where the match is weak. Clone size is stated in some rows and not others, as once, few, many or a class when expanded.

j_call d_call clone_size v_call cdr3_nt cdr3_aa
TRBJ1-2 . . TRBV7-2 TGTGCCAGCAGCTTAAGGGGGGCCACTAACTATGGCTACACCTTC CASSLRGATNYGYTF
TRBJ1-4 . few TRBV7-9 TGTGCCAGCAGCTTAGGACGACAGACTGAAAAACTGTTTTTT CASSLGRQTEKLFF
TRBJ2-7 TRBD2 few TRBV20-1 TGCAGTGCTAGGGGACTAGCGGGAGTAACTCGCGAGCAGTACTTC CSARGLAGVTREQYF
TRBJ2-7 TRBD2 once TRBV2 TGTGCCAGCAGTTACTCTCCCCTAGCGGGGAAGAAATACGAGCAGTACTTC CASSYSPLAGKKYEQYF
TRBJ2-5 . many TRBV29-1 TGCAGCGTTGAAGATCCGAGACAAAGTCAAGAGACCCAGTACTTC CSVEDPRQSQETQYF
TRBJ1-5 . many TRBV10-2 TGCGCCAGCAGTGAGTCCGGGGTTAATCAGCCCCAGCATTTT CASSESGVNQPQHF
TRBJ1-1 TRBD1 . TRBV20-1 TGCAGTGCTAGCCCCGGGACAGTGAACACTGAAGCTTTCTTT CSASPGTVNTEAFF
TRBJ2-2 . . TRBV25-1 TGTGCCAGCAGAGAAGGCTGGGAGCTGTTTTTT CASREGWELFF
TRBJ2-7 . many TRBV2 TGTGCCAGCAAAAGGGCCCAAAGCTCCTACGAGCAGTACTTC CASKRAQSSYEQYF
TRBJ1-5 . . TRBV14 TGTGCCAGCAGCCGTACAGGGCTAAAATTTTCTCAGCCCCAGCATTTT CASSRTGLKFSQPQHF
TRBJ1-2 . . TRBV12-3/TRBV12-4 TGTGCCAGCAGTTTAAGTAATAACTATGGCTACACCTTC CASSLSNNYGYTF